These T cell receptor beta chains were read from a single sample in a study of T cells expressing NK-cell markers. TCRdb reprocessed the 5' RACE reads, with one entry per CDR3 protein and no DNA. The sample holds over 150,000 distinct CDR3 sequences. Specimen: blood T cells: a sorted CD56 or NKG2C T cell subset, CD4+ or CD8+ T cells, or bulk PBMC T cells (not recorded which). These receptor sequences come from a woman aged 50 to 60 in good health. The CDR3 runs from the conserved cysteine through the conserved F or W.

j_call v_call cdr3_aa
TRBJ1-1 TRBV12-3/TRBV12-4 CASHQPGHINTEAFF
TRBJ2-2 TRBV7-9 CASSPAGGVFSGELFF
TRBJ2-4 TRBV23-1 CASSQSRGGAGYIQYF
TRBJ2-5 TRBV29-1 CSVDDRGSGETQYF
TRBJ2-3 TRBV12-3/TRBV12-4 CASSLLAVPDTQYF
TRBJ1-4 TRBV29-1 CSVDRQGDEKLFF
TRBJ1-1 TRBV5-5 CASSLEWTGNTEAFF
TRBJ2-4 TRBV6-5 CASSTTGALAKNIQYF
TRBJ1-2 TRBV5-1 CASSLVSPEVDGYTF
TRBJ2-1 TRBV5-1 CATSGDYNEQFF
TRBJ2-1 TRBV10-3 CAISGNTHLYNEQFF
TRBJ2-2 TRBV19 CASSISPGWDTGELFF
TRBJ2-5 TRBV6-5 CASSPSPGESKETQYF
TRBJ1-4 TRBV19 CASSIFGMNEKLFF
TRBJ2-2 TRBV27 CASRFTSGSSTGELFF
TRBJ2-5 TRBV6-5 CASSYSMGMVETQYF
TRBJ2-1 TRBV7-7 CASSPLADNEQFF
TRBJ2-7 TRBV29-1 CSVESGQNYEQYF
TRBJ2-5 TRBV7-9 CASSYGQKETQYF
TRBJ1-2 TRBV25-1 CASSGGTEANYGYTF
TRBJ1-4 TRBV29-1 CSAFSGTDGEKLFF
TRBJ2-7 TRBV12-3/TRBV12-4 CASSWADLYEQYF
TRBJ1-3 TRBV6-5 CASSYHGLSNSGNTIYF
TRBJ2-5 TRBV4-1 CASSRLSGTGGRETQYF
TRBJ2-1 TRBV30 CACLSGTSGPEQFF
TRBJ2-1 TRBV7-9 CASRRVRLDEQFF
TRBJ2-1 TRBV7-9 CASSFGLAVEQFF
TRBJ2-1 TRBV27 CASSLAGGPVEQFF
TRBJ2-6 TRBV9 CASSVDETGSGANVLTF
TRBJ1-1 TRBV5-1 CASSFTGYEAFF
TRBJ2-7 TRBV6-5 CASSYLPFRDTDVYEQYF
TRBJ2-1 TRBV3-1 CASSQKTSSNEQFF
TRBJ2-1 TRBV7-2 CASSLVEGLAFGNEQFF
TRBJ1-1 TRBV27 CASSWGGVNTEAFF
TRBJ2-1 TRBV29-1 CSISGLAGSNEQFF
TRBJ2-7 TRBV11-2 CASSWDGPSYEQYF
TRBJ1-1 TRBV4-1 CASSQDLESVHTEAFF
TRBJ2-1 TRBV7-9 CASRDVYNEQFF
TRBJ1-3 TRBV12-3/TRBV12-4 CASSLEGNTIYF
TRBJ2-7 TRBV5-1 CASSLGLGLDDFEQYF
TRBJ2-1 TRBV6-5 CATGLLSNEQFF
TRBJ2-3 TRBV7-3 CASSSGLAEVTDTQYF
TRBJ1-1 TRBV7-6 CASSLGFNTEAFF
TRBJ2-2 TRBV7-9 CAGGAVGELFF
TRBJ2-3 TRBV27 CASRTGDYPPDTQYF
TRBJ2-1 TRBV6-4 CASSTSGSIREQFF
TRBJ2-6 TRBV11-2 CASRGTGKPGANVLTF